The next 11 T cell receptor beta chains were all read from a single sample in a study of T cell changes during pregnancy in multiple sclerosis. This table comes from immunoSEQ multiplex PCR, and its TCRdb copy is limited to in-frame clones, with some not included. This table holds more than 35,000 clones, over 80% found once. The sequencing here drew on CD4+ T cells from peripheral blood mononuclear cells, taken in the third trimester of pregnancy. The receptors derive from a female donor in good health, enrolled as a control in a pregnancy study.

The chain combines TRBV2 with TRBJ2-7, with D possibly being TRBD2 (5 bases). The V gene's germline CDR1 is SNHLY and CDR2 FYNNEI. The CDR3 spans 12 residues. V lost 8 bases to trimming and J lost 3 bases, with 11 bases between them. The CDR3 DNA follows: TGTGCCAGCCGACCGGCGGGCTACGAGCAGTACTTC. It translates to CASRPAGYEQYF.

J is TRBJ2-3 and V is TRBV6-5; D possibly corresponds to TRBD2 (5 bases). CDR3 length equals 13 residues. From germline, CDR1 is MNHEY and CDR2 SVGAGI. V lost 10 bases, J lost 6 bases, and 17 bases lay in between. CDR3 protein: CATGRRFRDTQYF. CDR3 coding DNA: TGTGCCACCGGTAGGAGGTTTCGGGATACGCAGTATTTT.

This clone was observed a single time. V is TRBV28 and J is TRBJ2-7; 7 bases line up with TRBD1. Germline CDR1 reads MDHEN; CDR2 reads SYDVKM. The CDR3 has 15 amino acids. J was trimmed by 2 bases and V by 8 bases; bases with no gene match: 12. CDR3 loop: CASQPGQLRTYEQYF. In DNA form, the CDR3 reads TGTGCCAGCCAGCCGGGACAGCTTAGAACCTACGAGCAGTACTTC.

This clone appeared a single time. J is TRBJ2-3 and V is TRBV9, with 9 bases fitting TRBD2. The germline V gene encodes CDR1 SGDLS and CDR2 YYNGEE. J lost 2 bases, V lost 2 bases, and 15 bases had no gene match. The CDR3 is 19 residues long. DNA for the CDR3: TGTGCCAGCAGCGTCCTCGACCTGAATAGCGGGGGATCCACAGATACGCAGTATTTT. Protein sequence: CASSVLDLNSGGSTDTQYF.

This CDR3 is CASSRKAGTSTDTQYF. CDR3 coding DNA: TGCGCCAGCAGCAGGAAAGCGGGGACGAGCACAGATACGCAGTATTTT. This chain joins TRBV5-1 and TRBJ2-3; the match to TRBD2 covers 7 bases. The CDR3 is made up of 16 amino acids. Germline CDR1 and CDR2: SGHRS and YFSETQ. The J segment lost 0 bases and the V segment lost 4 bases, leaving 8 bases of the junction unmatched. The variable domain in full, completed from reference TRBV5-1 and TRBJ2-3, reads KAGVTQTPRYLIKTRGQQVTLSCSPISGHRSVSWYQQTPGQGLQFLFEYFSETQRNKGNFPGRFSGRQFSNSRSEMNVSTLELGDSALYLCASSRKAGTSTDTQYFGPGTRLTVL.

The chain combines TRBV14 with TRBJ2-5; TRBD2 aligns across 13 bases. The CDR3 loop spans 15 amino acids. CDR1 is SGHDN and CDR2 is FVKESK in the germline V gene. V dropped 4 bases and J dropped 3; count of bases not matched to a gene: 2. CDR3 nucleotides: TGTGCCAGCAGCCCCGGACTAGCGGGAGAAGAGACCCAGTACTTC. Residues: CASSPGLAGEETQYF.

This chain joins TRBV9 and TRBJ1-1, with no clear D. Trimming removed 1 base from V and 1 base from J, with 8 bases in between. Germline lookup yields CDR1 SGDLS and CDR2 YYNGEE. This CDR3 is built from 14 residues. In nucleotides, the CDR3 is TGTGCCAGCAGCGTAAACGGGAGGAACACTGAAGCTTTCTTT. Amino acid sequence: CASSVNGRNTEAFF. The complete variable domain, with remaining parts taken from reference TRBV9 and TRBJ1-1, reads DSGVTQTPKHLITATGQRVTLRCSPRSGDLSVYWYQQSLDQGLQFLIQYYNGEERAKGNILERFSAQQFPDLHSELNLSSLELGDSALYFCASSVNGRNTEAFFGQGTRLTVV.

The chain employs TRBV7-2 and TRBJ2-1; D unclear. This CDR3 region has 14 residues. Looked up from germline, CDR1 is SGHTA and CDR2 is FQGNSA. V was clipped by 1 base and J by 1 base, with 5 bases between them. CDR3 DNA sequence: TGTGCCAGCAGCTTAGGTCGGTCCTACAATGAGCAGTTCTTC. This gives the protein CASSLGRSYNEQFF.

The CDR3 sequence: CASTPGGKETQYF. The CDR3 DNA reads as TGCGCCAGCACCCCTGGGGGGAAAGAGACCCAGTACTTC. V and J are TRBV4-1 and TRBJ2-5; weak D call: TRBD2 (6 bases). This CDR3 spans 13 amino acids. CDR1 is MGHRA, CDR2 YSYEKL, per germline. The V and J ends lost 7 bases and 3 bases respectively, with 12 bases between them.

V is TRBV20-1 and J is TRBJ2-3; D is undetermined. The CDR3 sequence is 11 residues long. CDR1 DFQATT and CDR2 SNEGSKA come from the germline V gene (reference sequence). V gave up 6 bases and J gave up 5 bases, with 9 bases separating them. The CDR3 nucleotides are TGCAGTGCCAGCGTTCGAGATACGCAGTATTTT. This gives the protein CSASVRDTQYF.

This chain uses TRBV11-2 with TRBJ1-6; weak D call: TRBD1 (5 bases). Per the germline V gene, CDR1 is SGHAT and CDR2 is FQNNGV. V lost 4 bases and J lost 5, with 12 bases in between. The CDR3 sequence is 15 residues long. The DNA for the CDR3 is TGTGCCAGCAGCTCCCAAACAGGAAATAATTCACCCCTCCACTTT. Amino acid sequence: CASSSQTGNNSPLHF.